The TCR beta chain under discussion was sequenced for a study of beta chain features in type 1 diabetes. Study-level information: Cell yields, gender and age were similar in healthy donors and patients. The study's findings and limits: Whether TCRB rearrangement is influenced by HLA type went unresolved here.

About this clone: Antigen specificity is unknown.

Around 0.12 L of blood, on average, came from one heparinised draw per donor. The entirety of the isolated RNA underwent reverse transcription, so expressed TCRB transcripts were sequenced. TCRdb's copy holds only in-frame clones and misses some; the assay was immunoSEQ multiplex PCR. Of around 300,000 clones listed, 14% are singletons. Input material: central memory CD4+ T cells from blood. The sequence was collected from a man aged 25-45 years in good health.

CDR3: CASSLVGTSGANVLTF. DNA of the CDR3: TGTGCCAGCAGCTTAGTGGGTACCTCTGGGGCCAACGTCCTGACTTTC. The chain is built from TRBV7-2 and TRBJ2-6; D gene ambiguous. This CDR3 is built from 16 residues. Germline CDR1 SGHTA, CDR2 FQGNSA. Trimming cost V 1 base and J 0 bases, with 7 bases left between them.